This T cell receptor beta chain was observed in a study of cytomegalovirus exposure and HLA in healthy donors. General study findings and limits: A previous analysis found most TCR beta V segments productive roughly 90% or roughly 30% of the time.

The primer mix had 60 Vbeta and 13 Jbeta primers. TCRdb's table, derived via immunoSEQ multiplex PCR, lists solely in-frame clones and lacks some. The table lists some 140,000 clones, roughly 80% of them singletons. Regarding this clone: No antigen is known for it.

Sequences were obtained from PBMCs. This sequence originates from a man younger than 30 in good health and CMV-seronegative.

This CDR3 reads CASSDGLRGREQFF. The DNA for the CDR3 is TGTGCCAGCAGTGACGGCCTCAGGGGCAGAGAGCAGTTCTTC. The chain has TRBV6-4 and TRBJ2-1, with a tentative D call TRBD1 (6 bases). CDR3 length equals 14 residues. Germline CDR1 and CDR2: MRHNA and SNTAGT. Trimming shortened V by 2 bases and J by 10 bases, and 15 bases separated the two germline ends.